This T cell receptor (beta chain) comes out of a study of blood T cell repertoires in COVID-19. Sequenced by immunoSEQ multiplex PCR; TCRdb stores in-frame clones only, minus some. Of around 250,000 clones in the sample, 88% were seen once. Germline CDR1 and CDR2: SGHDT and YYEEEE. The CDR3 covers 13 residues. V gave up 4 bases and J gave up 5 bases; unmatched junction bases: 3. Specimen: peripheral blood. V is TRBV5-6 and J is TRBJ2-7, with 10 bases lining up with TRBD2. The clonotype was recovered from a human donor in a cohort sampled during active COVID-19. CDR3 loop: CASSLAGVNEQYF. CDR3 in DNA: TGTGCCAGCAGCCTAGCGGGAGTTAACGAGCAGTACTTC.